This T cell receptor (beta chain) emerged from a study of cytomegalovirus exposure and HLA in healthy donors. Study overall: As an earlier analysis found, roughly 180 million T cells yielded 95 million to 130 million unique TCR beta sequences.

General study results and limits: With later analysis, a missense DCLRE1C variant became linked to TCR beta V- and J-gene trimming. It was in a later analysis that TCR association rates were seen to vary by HLA locus, highest for DRB1 and lowest for HLA-C. On later analysis, the bulk of CMV-associated TCR beta chains appeared to be HLA-restricted.

Trimming stripped 7 bases from V and 6 bases from J, with 9 bases between. Germline lookup yields CDR1 SNHLY and CDR2 FYNNEI. The CDR3 contains 11 residues. Researchers ran the PCR with 60 Vbeta and 13 Jbeta primers. Here immunoSEQ multiplex PCR was the method, and the copy in TCRdb shows in-frame clones only, minus some. The table has some 220,000 clones, 85% to 90% seen once. This clone was picked up a small number of times. The antigen is not known. J is TRBJ1-1 and V is TRBV2; D gene ambiguous. The sequencing input was PBMCs. This sequence was found in a woman under 30 in good health and CMV-seronegative. The CDR3 nucleotides are TGTGCCAGCAACTCGCAGGCTGAAGCTTTCTTT. Its protein is CASNSQAEAFF.